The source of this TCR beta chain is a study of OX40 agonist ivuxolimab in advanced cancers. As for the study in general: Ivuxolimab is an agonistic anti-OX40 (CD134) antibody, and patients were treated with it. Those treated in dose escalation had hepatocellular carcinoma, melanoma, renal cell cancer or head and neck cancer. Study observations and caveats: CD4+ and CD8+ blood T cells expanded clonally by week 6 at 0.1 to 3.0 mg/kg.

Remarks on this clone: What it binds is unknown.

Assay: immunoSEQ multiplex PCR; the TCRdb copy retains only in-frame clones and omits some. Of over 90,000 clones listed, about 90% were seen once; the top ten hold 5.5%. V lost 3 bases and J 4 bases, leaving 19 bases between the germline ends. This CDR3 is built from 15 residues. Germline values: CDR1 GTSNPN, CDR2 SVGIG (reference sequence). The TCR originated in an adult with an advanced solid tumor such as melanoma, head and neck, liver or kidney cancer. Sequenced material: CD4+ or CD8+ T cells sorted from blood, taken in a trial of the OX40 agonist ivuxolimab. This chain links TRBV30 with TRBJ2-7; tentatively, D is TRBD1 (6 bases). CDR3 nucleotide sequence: TGTGCCTGGAGCCGAGTCCAGCTAAGGGGGTACGAGCAGTACTTC. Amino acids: CAWSRVQLRGYEQYF.